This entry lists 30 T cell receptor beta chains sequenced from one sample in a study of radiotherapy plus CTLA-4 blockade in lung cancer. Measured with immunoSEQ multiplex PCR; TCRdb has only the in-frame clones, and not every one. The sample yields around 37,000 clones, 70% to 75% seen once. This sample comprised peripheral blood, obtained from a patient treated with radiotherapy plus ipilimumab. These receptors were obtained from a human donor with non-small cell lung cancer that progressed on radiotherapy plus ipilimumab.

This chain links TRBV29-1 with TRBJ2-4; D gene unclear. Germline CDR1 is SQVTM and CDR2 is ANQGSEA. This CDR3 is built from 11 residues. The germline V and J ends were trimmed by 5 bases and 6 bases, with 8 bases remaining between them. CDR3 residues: CSVRGGNIQYF. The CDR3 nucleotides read TGCAGCGTTCGCGGTGGAAACATTCAGTACTTC.

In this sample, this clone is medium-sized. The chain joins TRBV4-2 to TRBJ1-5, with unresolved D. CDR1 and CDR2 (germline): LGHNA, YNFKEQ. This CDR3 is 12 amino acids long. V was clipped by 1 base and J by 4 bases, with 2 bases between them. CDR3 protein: CASSQANQPQHF. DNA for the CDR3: TGTGCCAGCAGCCAAGCGAATCAGCCCCAGCATTTT.

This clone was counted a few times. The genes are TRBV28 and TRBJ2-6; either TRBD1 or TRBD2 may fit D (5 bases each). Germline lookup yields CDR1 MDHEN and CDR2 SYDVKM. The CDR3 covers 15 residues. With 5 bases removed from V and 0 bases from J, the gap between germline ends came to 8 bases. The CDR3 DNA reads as TGTGCCAGCAGTAGGGACGACTCTGGGGCCAACGTCCTGACTTTC. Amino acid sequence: CASSRDDSGANVLTF.

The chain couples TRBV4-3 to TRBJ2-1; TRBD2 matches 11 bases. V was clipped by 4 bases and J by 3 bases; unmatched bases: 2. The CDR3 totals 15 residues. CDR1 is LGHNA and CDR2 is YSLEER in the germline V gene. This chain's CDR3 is CASSLAGGIYNEQFF. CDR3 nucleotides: TGCGCCAGCAGCCTAGCGGGGGGGATCTACAATGAGCAGTTCTTC.

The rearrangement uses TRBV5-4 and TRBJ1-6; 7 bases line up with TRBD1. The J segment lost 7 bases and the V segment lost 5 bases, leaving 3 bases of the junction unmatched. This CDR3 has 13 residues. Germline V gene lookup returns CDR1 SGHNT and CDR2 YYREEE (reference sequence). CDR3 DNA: TGTGCCAGCAGGCCGGACAGGAATTCACCCCTCCACTTT. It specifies CASRPDRNSPLHF. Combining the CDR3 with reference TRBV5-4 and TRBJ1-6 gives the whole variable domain ETGVTQSPTHLIKTRGQQVTLRCSSQSGHNTVSWYQQALGQGPQFIFQYYREEENGRGNFPPRFSGLQFPNYSSELNVNALELDDSALYLCASRPDRNSPLHFGNGTRLTVT.

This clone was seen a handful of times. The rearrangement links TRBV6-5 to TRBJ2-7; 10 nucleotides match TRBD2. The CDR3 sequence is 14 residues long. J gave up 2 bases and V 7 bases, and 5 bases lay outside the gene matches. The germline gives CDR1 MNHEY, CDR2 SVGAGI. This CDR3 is CASKREGSTYEQYF. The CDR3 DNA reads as TGTGCCAGCAAGCGGGAGGGATCAACCTACGAGCAGTACTTC.

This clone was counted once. Here the CDR3 DNA reads TGTGCCAGCAGCGTAGACTGGGCGGGTAACTATGGCTACACCTTC. It codes for CASSVDWAGNYGYTF. The J gene is TRBJ1-2, the V gene TRBV9, with D uncertain. CDR1 and CDR2 from the germline V gene are SGDLS and YYNGEE. This CDR3 spans 15 amino acids. The V end was cut by 0 bases, the J end by 1 base, with 10 bases between.

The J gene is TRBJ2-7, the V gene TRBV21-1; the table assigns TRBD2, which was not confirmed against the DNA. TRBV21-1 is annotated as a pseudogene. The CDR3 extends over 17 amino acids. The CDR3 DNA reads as TGTGCCAGCAGCAAAGGAGTACCGCGGGATCACTCCTACGAGCAGTACTTC. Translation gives CASSKGVPRDHSYEQYF.

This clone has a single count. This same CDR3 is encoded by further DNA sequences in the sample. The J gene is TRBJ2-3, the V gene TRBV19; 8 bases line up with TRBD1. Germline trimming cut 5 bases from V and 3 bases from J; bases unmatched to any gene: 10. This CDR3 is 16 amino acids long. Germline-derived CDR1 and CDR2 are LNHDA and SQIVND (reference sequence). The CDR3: CASSALRTGWTDTQYF. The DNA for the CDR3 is TGTGCCAGTAGTGCCCTGAGGACAGGGTGGACAGATACGCAGTATTTT.

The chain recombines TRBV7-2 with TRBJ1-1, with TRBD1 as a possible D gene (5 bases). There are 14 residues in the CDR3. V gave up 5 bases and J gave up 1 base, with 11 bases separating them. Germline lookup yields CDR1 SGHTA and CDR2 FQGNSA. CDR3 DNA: TGTGCCAGCAGCAAACAGGCGGGGAACACTGAAGCTTTCTTT. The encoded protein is CASSKQAGNTEAFF.

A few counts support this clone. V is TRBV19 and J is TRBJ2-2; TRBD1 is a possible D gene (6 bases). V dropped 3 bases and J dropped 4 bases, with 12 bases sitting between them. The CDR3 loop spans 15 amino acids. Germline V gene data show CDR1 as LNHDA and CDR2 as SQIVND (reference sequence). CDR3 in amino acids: CASSIGTTLTGELFF. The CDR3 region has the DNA TGTGCCAGTAGTATCGGGACAACCCTCACCGGGGAGCTGTTTTTT.

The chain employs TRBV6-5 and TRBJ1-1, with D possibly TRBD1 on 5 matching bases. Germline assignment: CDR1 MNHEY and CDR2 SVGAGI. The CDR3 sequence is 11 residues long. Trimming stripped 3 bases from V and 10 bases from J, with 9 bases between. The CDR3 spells CASSYGGTAFF. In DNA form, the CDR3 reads TGTGCCAGCAGTTATGGGGGTACAGCTTTCTTT.

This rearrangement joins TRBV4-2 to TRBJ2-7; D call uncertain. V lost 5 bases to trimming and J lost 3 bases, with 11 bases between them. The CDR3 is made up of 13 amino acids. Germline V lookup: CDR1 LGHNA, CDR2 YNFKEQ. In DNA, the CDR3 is TGTGCCAGCAGCTCGGGCCTCAACTACGAGCAGTACTTC. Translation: CASSSGLNYEQYF.

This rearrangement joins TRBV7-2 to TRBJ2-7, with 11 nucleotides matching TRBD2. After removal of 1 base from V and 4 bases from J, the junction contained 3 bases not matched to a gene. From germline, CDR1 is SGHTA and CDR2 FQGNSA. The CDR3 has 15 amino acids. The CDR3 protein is CASSLETSGVYEQYF. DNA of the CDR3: TGTGCCAGCAGCTTAGAGACTAGCGGGGTATACGAGCAGTACTTC.

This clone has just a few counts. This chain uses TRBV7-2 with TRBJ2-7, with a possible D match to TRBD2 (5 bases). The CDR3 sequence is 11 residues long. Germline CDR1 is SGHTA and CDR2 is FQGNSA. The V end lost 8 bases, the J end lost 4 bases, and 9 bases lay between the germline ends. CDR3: CASRRGYEQYF. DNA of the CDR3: TGTGCCAGCCGACGGGGATACGAGCAGTACTTC.

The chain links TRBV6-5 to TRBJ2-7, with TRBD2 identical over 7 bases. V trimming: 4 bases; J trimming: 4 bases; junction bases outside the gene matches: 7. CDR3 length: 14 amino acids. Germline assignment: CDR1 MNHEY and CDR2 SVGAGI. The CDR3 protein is CASSFQGAGYEQYF. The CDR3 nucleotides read TGTGCCAGCAGTTTTCAGGGAGCGGGGTACGAGCAGTACTTC.

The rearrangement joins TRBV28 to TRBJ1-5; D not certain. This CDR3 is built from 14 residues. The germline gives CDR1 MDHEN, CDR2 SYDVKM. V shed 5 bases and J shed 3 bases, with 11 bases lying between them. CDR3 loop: CASSHRPYNQPQHF. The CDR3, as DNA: TGTGCCAGCAGTCACCGACCGTACAATCAGCCCCAGCATTTT.

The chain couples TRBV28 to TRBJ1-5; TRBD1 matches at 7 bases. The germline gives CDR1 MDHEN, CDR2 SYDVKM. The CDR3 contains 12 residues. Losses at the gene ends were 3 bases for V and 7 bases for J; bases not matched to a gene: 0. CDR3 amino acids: CASSLTGQPQHF. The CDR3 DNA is TGTGCCAGCAGTTTGACAGGGCAGCCCCAGCATTTT.

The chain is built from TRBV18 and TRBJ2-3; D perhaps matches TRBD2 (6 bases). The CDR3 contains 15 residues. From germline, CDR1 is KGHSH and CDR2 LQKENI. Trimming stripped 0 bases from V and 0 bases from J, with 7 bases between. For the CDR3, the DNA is TGTGCCAGCTCACCACCGGGGACTAGCACAGATACGCAGTATTTT. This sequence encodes CASSPPGTSTDTQYF.

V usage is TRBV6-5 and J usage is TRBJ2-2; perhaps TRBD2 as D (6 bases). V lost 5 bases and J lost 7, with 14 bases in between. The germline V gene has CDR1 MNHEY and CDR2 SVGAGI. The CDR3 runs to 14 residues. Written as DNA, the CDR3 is TGTGCCAGCAGTGTGACGCGGGGCCTCGGGGAGCTGTTTTTT. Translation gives CASSVTRGLGELFF.

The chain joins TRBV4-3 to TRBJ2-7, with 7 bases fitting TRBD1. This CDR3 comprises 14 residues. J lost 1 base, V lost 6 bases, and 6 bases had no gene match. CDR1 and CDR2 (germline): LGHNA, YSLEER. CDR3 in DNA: TGCGCCAGCAGACCAGACAGGGCATCCTACGAGCAGTACTTC. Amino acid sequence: CASRPDRASYEQYF.

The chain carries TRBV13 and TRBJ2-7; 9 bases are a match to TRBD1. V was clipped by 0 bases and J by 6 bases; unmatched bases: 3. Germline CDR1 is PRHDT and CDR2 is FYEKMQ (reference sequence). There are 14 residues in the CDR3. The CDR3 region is CASSLGRDRAEQYF. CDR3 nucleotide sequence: TGTGCCAGCAGCTTAGGCCGGGACAGGGCCGAGCAGTACTTC.

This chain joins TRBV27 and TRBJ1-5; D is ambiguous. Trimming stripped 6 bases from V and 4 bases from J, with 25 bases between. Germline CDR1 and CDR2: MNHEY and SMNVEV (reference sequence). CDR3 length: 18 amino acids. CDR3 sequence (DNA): TGTGCCAGCAGCCCCCGGGCCCTTGGACGGATTAATAATCAGCCCCAGCATTTT. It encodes CASSPRALGRINNQPQHF.

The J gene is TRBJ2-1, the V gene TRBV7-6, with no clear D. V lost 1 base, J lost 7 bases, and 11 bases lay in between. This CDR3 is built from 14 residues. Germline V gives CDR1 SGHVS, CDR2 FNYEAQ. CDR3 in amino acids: CASSLDPDRNEQFF. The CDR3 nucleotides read TGTGCCAGCAGCTTAGACCCGGATAGAAATGAGCAGTTCTTC.

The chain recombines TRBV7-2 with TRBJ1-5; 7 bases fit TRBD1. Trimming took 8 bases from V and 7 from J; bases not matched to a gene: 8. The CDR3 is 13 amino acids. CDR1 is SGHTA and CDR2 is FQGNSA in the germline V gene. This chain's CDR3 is CASGIQGNQPQHF. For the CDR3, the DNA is TGTGCCAGCGGGATACAGGGGAACCAGCCCCAGCATTTT.

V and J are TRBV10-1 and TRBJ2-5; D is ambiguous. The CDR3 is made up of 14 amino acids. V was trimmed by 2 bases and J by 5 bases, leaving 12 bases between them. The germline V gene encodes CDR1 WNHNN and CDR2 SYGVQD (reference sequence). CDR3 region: CASSENSRKETQYF. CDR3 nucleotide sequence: TGCGCCAGCAGTGAGAATAGCCGTAAGGAGACCCAGTACTTC.

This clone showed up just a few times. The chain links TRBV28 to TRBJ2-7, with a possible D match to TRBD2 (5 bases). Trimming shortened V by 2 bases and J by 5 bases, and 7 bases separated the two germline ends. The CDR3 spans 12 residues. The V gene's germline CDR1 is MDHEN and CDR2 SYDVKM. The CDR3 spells CASSLEGDEQYF. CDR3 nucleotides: TGTGCCAGCAGTTTAGAGGGAGACGAGCAGTACTTC.

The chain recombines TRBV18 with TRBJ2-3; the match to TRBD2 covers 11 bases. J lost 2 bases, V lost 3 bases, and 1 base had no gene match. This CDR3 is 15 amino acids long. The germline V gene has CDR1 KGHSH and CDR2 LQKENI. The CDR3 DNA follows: TGTGCCAGCTCACCGGGACTAGCGGTCACAGATACGCAGTATTTT. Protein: CASSPGLAVTDTQYF.

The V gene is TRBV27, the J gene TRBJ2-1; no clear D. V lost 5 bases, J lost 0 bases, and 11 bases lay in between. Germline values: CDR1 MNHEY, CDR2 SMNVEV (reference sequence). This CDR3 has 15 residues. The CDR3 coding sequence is TGTGCCAGCAGTCCCGCCCATAGCTCCTACAATGAGCAGTTCTTC. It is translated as CASSPAHSSYNEQFF.

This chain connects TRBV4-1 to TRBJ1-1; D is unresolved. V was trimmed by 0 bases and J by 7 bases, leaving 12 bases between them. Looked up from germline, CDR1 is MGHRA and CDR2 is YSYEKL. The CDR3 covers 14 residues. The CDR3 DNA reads TGCGCCAGCAGCCAAGAAAGAACGCAGGTTGAAGCTTTCTTT. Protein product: CASSQERTQVEAFF.